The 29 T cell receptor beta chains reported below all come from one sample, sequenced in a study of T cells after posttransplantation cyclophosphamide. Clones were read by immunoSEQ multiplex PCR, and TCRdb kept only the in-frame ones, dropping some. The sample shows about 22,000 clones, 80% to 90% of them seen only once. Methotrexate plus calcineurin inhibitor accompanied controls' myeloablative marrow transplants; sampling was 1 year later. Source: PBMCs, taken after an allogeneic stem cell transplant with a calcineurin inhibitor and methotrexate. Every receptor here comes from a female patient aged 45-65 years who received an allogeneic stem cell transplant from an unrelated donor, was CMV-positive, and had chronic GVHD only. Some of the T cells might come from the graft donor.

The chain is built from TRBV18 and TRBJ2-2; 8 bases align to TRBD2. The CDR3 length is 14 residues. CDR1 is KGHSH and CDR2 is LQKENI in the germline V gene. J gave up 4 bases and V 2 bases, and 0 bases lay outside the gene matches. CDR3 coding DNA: TGTGCCAGCTCACCAACTAGCGGCACCGGGGAGCTGTTTTTT. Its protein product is CASSPTSGTGELFF.

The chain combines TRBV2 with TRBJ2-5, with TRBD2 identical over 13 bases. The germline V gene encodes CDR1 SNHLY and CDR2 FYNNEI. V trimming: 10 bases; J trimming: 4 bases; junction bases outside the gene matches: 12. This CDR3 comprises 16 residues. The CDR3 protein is CATPRTSGRGRETQYF. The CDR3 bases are TGTGCCACCCCGAGGACTAGCGGGAGAGGTAGAGAGACCCAGTACTTC.

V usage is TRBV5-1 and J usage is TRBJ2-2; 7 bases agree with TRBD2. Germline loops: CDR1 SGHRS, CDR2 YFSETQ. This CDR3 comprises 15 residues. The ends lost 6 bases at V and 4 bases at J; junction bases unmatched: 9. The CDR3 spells CASTTGGRVTGELFF. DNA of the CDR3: TGCGCCAGCACCACTGGCGGGAGAGTCACCGGGGAGCTGTTTTTT. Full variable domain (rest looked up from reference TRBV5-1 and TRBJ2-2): KAGVTQTPRYLIKTRGQQVTLSCSPISGHRSVSWYQQTPGQGLQFLFEYFSETQRNKGNFPGRFSGRQFSNSRSEMNVSTLELGDSALYLCASTTGGRVTGELFFGEGSRLTVL.

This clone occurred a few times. The CDR3 DNA follows: TGTGCCAGCAGCTTAACGGGATTCTCTGGAAACACCATATATTTT. Protein sequence: CASSLTGFSGNTIYF. V is TRBV5-6 and J is TRBJ1-3; D remains ambiguous. The length of the CDR3 is 15 residues. Germline V gene sequence: CDR1 SGHDT, CDR2 YYEEEE. With 2 bases removed from V and 0 bases from J, the gap between germline ends came to 9 bases. The full variable domain, its missing parts supplied by reference TRBV5-6 and TRBJ1-3, is DAGVTQSPTHLIKTRGQQVTLRCSPKSGHDTVSWYQQALGQGPQFIFQYYEEEERQRGNFPDRFSGHQFPNYSSELNVNALLLGDSALYLCASSLTGFSGNTIYFGEGSWLTVV.

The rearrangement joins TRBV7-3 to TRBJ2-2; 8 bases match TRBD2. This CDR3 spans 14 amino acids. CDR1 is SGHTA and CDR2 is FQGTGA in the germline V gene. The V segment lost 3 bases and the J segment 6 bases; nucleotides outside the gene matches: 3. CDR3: CASSFTSGAGELFF. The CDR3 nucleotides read TGTGCCAGCAGCTTTACTAGCGGAGCCGGGGAGCTGTTTTTT.

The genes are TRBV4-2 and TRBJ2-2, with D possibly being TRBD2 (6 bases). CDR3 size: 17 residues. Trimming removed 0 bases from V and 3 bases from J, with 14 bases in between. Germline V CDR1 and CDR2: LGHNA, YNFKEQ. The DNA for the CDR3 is TGTGCCAGCAGCCAAGAGAGCCAGGGACTTTACACCGGGGAGCTGTTTTTT. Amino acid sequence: CASSQESQGLYTGELFF.

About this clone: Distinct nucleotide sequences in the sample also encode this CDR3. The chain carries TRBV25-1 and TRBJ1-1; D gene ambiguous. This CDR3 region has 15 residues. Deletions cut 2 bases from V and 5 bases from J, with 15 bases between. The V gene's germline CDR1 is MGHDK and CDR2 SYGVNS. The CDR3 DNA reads TGTGCCAGCAGTGAAGCTCGACGGGGTAAAACTGAAGCTTTCTTT. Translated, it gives CASSEARRGKTEAFF.

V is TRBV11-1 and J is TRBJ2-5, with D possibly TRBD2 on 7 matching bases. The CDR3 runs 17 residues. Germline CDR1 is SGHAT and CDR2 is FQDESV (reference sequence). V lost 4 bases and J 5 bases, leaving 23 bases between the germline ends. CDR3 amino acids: CASSSPVWGRGSETQYF. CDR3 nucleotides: TGTGCCAGCAGCTCTCCAGTATGGGGGAGGGGGTCCGAGACCCAGTACTTC.

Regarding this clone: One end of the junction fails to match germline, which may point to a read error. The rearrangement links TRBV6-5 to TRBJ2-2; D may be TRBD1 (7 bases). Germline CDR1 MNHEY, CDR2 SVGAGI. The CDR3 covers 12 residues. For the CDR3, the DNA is TGTGCCAGCGGCCGATGGCAGGGGGAGGTGTTTTTT. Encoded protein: CASGRWQGEVFF.

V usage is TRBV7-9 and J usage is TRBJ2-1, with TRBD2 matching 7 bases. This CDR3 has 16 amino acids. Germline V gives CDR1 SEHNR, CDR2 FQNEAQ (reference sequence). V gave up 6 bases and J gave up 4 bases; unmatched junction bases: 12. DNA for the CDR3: TGTGCCAGCAGACACACCCTAGCGGAGACTTACAATGAGCAGTTCTTC. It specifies CASRHTLAETYNEQFF.

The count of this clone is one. The CDR3: CASSPRPDGELFF. CDR3 in DNA: TGTGCCAGCAGCCCGCGGCCCGACGGGGAGCTGTTTTTT. The genes are TRBV7-2 and TRBJ2-2, with D hard to call. CDR1 SGHTA and CDR2 FQGNSA come from the germline V gene. The CDR3 loop spans 13 amino acids. Trimming pared 5 bases from V and 7 bases from J, leaving 11 bases between.

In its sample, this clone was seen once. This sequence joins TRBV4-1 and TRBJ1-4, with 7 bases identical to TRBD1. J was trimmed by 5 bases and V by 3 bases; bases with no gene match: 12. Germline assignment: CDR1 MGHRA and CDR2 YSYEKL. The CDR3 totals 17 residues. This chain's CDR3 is CASSQGTDGALNEKLFF. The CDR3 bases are TGCGCCAGCAGCCAGGGGACAGACGGAGCTCTGAATGAAAAACTGTTTTTT.

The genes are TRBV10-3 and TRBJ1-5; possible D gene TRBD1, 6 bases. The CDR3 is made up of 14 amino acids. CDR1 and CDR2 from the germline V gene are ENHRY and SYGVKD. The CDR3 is CATGAGQSNQPQHF. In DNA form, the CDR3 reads TGTGCTACCGGGGCCGGACAGAGCAATCAGCCCCAGCATTTT.

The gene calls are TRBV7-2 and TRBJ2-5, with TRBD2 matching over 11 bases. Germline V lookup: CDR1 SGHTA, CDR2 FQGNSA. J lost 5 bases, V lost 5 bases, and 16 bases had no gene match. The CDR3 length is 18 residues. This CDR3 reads CASSERLAGYRGGETQYF. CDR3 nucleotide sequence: TGTGCCAGCAGCGAAAGACTAGCGGGATATCGCGGGGGGGAGACCCAGTACTTC.

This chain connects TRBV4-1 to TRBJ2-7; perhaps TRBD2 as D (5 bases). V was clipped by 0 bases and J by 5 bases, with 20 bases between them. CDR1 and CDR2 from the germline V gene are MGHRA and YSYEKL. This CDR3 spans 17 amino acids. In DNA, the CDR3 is TGCGCCAGCAGCCAAGATACGGGCGGTCGCGGGCTGCACGAGCAGTACTTC. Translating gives CASSQDTGGRGLHEQYF.

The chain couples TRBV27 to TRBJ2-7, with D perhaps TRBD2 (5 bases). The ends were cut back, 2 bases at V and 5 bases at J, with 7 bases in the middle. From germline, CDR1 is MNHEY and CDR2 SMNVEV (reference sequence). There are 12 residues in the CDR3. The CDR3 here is CASSLEGNEQYF. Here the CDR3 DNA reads TGTGCCAGCAGTTTAGAGGGAAACGAGCAGTACTTC.

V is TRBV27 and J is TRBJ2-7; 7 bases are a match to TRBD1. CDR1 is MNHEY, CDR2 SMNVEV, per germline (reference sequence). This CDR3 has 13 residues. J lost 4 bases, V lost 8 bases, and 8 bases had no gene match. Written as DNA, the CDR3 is TGTGCCAGCGGAACAGGGGAAGGGTACGAGCAGTACTTC. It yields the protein CASGTGEGYEQYF.

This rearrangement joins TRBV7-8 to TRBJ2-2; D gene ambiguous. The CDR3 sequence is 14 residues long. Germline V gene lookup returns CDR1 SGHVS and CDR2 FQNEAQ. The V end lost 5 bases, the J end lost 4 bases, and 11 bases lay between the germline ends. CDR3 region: CASSLGSFTGELFF. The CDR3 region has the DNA TGTGCCAGCAGCCTGGGCTCGTTCACCGGGGAGCTGTTTTTT.

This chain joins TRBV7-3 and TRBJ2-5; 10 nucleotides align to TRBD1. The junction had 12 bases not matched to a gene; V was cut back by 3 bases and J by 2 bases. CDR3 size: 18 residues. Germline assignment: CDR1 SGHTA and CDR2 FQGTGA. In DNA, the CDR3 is TGTGCCAGCAGCTTGACCGGGACAGGGGAGGGACGGCAAGAGACCCAGTACTTC. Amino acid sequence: CASSLTGTGEGRQETQYF.

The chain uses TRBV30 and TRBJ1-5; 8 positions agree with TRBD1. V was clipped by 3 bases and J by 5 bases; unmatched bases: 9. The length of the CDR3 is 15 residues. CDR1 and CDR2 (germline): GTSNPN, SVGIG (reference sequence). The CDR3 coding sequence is TGTGCCTGGAGCGAAAGAGGACAGGGAGATCAGCCCCAGCATTTT. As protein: CAWSERGQGDQPQHF.

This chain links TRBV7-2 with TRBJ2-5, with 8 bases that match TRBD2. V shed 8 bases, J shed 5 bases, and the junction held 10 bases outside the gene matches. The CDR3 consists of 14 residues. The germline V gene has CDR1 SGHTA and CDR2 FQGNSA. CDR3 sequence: CASGVPGLGETQYF. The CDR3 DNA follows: TGTGCCAGCGGGGTCCCGGGACTAGGGGAGACCCAGTACTTC.

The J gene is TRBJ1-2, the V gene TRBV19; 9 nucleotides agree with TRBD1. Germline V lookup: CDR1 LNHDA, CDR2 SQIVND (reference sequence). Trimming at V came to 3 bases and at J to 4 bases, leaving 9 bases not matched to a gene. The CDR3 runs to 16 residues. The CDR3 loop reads CASSILRTGASYGYTF. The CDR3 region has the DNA TGTGCCAGTAGTATTTTAAGGACAGGGGCATCCTATGGCTACACCTTC.

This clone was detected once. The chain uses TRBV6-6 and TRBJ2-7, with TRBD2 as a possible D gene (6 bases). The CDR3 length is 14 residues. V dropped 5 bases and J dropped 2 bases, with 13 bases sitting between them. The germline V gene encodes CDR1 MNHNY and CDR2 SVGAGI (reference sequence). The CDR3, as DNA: TGTGCCAGCAGTCCGCGACGGGAGACCTACGAGCAGTACTTC. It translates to CASSPRRETYEQYF.

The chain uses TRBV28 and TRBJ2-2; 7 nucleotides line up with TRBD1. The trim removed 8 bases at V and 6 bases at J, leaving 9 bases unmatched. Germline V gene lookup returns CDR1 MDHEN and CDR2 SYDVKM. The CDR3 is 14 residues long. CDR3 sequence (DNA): TGTGCCAGCCGAAAAATCCAGGGGGCCGGGGAGCTGTTTTTT. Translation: CASRKIQGAGELFF. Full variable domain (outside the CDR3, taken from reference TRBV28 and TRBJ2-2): DVKVTQSSRYLVKRTGEKVFLECVQDMDHENMFWYRQDPGLGLRLIYFSYDVKMKEKGDIPEGYSVSREKKERFSLILESASTNQTSMYLCASRKIQGAGELFFGEGSRLTVL.

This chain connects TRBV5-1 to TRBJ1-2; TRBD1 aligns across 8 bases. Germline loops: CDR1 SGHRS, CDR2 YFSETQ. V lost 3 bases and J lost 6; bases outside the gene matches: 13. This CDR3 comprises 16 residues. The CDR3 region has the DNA TGCGCCAGCAGCTCGGCCCAATCCGGGACAGGACATGGCTACACCTTC. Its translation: CASSSAQSGTGHGYTF.

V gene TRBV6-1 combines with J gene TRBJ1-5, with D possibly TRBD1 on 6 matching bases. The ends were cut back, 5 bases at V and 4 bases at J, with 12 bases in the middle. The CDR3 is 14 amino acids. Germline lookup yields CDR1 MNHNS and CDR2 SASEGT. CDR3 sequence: CASSFDRLNQPQHF. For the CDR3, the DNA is TGTGCCAGCAGTTTTGACAGGCTTAATCAGCCCCAGCATTTT.

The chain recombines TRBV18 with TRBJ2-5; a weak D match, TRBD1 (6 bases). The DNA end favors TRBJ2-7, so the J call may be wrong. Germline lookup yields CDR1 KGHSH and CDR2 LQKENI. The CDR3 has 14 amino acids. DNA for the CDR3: TGTGCCAGCTCACCATATCAGGACAGCTACGAGCAGTACTTC. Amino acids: CASSPYQDSYEQYF.

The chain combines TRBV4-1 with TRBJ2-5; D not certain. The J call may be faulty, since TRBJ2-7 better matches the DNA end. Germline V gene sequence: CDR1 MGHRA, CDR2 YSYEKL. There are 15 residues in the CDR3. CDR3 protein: CASSQDLAVPYEQYF. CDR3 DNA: TGCGCCAGCAGCCAAGATCTGGCGGTACCCTACGAGCAGTACTTC.

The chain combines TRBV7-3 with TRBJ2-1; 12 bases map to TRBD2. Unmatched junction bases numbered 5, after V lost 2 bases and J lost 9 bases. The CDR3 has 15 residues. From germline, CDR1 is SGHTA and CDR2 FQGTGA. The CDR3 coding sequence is TGTGCCAGCAGCTTACTAGCGGGAGGGCCGAGTGAGCAGTTCTTC. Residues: CASSLLAGGPSEQFF.